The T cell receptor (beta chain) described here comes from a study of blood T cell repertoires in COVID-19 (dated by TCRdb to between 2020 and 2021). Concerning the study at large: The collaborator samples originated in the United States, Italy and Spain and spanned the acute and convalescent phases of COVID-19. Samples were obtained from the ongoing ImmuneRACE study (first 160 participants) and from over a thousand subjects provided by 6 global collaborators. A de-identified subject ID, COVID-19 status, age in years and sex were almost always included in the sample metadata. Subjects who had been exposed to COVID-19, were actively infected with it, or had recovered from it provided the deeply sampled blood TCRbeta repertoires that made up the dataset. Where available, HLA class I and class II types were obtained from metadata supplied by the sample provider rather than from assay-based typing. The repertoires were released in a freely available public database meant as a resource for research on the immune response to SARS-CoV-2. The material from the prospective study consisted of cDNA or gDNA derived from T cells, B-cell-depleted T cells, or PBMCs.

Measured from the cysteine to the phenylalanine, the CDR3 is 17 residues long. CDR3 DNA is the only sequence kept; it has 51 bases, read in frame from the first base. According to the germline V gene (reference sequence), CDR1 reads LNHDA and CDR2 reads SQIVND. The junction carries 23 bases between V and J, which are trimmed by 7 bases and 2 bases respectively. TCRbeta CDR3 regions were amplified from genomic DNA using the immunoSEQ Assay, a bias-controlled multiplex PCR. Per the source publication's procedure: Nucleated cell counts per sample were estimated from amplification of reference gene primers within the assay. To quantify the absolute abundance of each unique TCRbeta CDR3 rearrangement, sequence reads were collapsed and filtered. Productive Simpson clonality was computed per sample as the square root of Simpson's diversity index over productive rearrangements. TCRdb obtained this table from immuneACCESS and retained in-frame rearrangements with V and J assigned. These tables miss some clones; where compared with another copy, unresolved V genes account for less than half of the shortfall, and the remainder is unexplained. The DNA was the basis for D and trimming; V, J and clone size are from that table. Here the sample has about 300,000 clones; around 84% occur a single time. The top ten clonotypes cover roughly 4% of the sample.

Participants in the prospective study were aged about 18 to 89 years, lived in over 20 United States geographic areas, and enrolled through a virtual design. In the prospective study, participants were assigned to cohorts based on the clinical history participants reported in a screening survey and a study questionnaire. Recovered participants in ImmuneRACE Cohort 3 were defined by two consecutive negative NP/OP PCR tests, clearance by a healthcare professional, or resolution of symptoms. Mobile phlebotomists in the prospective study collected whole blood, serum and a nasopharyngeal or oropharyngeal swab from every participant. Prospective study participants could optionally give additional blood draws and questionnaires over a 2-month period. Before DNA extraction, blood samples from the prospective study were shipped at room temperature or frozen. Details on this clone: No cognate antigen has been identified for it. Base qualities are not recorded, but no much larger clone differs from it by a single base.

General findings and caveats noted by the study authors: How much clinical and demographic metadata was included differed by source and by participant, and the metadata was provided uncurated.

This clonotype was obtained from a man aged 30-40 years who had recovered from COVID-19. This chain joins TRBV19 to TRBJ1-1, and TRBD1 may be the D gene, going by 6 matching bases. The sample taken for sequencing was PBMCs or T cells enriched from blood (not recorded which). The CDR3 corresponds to CASTYREDRQANTEAFF. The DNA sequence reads TGTGCCAGTACCTATAGAGAGGATAGACAGGCAAACACTGAAGCTTTCTTT.